This T cell receptor (beta chain) was captured in a study of T cells in narcolepsy. Whole-study context: Donors had narcolepsy type 1 or type 2, or were healthy controls.

Study conclusions and caveats: Blood of same and different patients, but not healthy controls, reportedly held recurring autoreactive clonotypes. HCRT-specific and TRIB2-specific autoreactive clonotypes appeared among same-patient CSF and blood CD4+ clonotypes.

V was clipped by 4 bases and J by 5 bases; unmatched bases: 11. CDR1 KGHSH and CDR2 LQKENI come from the germline V gene. The CDR3 has 16 residues. Points on this clone: Its antigen is still unknown.

Some clones are missing from TCRdb's copy, which holds only in-frame ones; the method was immunoSEQ multiplex PCR. The sample lists fewer than 40,000 clones, roughly 87% seen once, with more than 0.8% in the top ten. The sequence came from a human donor with narcolepsy. The chain is built from TRBV18 and TRBJ1-2; 9 bases agree with TRBD1. Material for sequencing was CD45RA- memory CD4+ T cells from PBMCs. The CDR3 protein is CASSHEGTGPSYGYTF. The CDR3, as DNA: TGTGCCAGCTCACATGAAGGGACAGGGCCTTCGTATGGCTACACCTTC.